The following is a T cell receptor beta chain sequence with its context. These data come from a study of cytomegalovirus exposure and HLA in healthy donors. The PCR was carried out with 60 Vbeta primers and 13 Jbeta primers. The assay was immunoSEQ multiplex PCR, and TCRdb's table has in-frame clones only and misses some. The sample contains 100,000 to 150,000 clones, around 84% of which appear only once. The sequencing sample was made of PBMCs. The source is a man between 18 and 29 years old in good health and CMV-seronegative.

CDR3 loop: CASSPRNRVPTEAFF. CDR3 nucleotide sequence: TGTGCCAGTAGTCCGAGGAACAGGGTGCCCACTGAAGCTTTCTTT. V usage is TRBV19 and J usage is TRBJ1-1; D is possibly TRBD1 (6 bases). Germline CDR1 reads LNHDA; CDR2 reads SQIVND (reference sequence). Between the trimmed V and J ends, which lost 5 bases and 4 bases, there was a span of 17 bases. CDR3 size: 15 residues. The complete variable domain, with remaining parts taken from reference TRBV19 and TRBJ1-1, reads DGGITQSPKYLFRKEGQNVTLSCEQNLNHDAMYWYRQDPGQGLRLIYYSQIVNDFQKGDIAEGYSVSREKKESFPLTVTSAQKNPTAFYLCASSPRNRVPTEAFFGQGTRLTVV.